The entry that follows covers one T cell receptor beta chain sequence. Unmatched junction bases numbered 16, after V lost 5 bases and J lost 11 bases. The V gene's germline CDR1 is MNHEY and CDR2 SVGEGT. This CDR3 has 17 amino acids. This sample was taken from a study of blood T cell repertoires in COVID-19. Study as a whole: COVID-19 samples collected from the United States, Italy and Spain covered acute and convalescent phases. In each case, the material was cDNA or gDNA derived from T cells, B-cell-depleted T cells, or PBMCs.

Per the authors' pipeline: Reference gene primer amplification gave nucleated cell count estimates. Here immunoSEQ multiplex PCR was the method, and the copy in TCRdb shows in-frame clones only, minus some. V and J calls plus clone size are reproduced from that table; the DNA served to infer D and trimming. Here the sample spans 310,000 or so clones, more than 85% being singletons. Sequencing used peripheral blood. This chain links TRBV6-2 or TRBV6-3 with TRBJ1-5, with TRBD1 matching over 12 bases. This receptor was obtained from a man in his sixties or seventies with acute or convalescent COVID-19. In DNA form, the CDR3 reads TGTGCCAGCAGTCCCCGGGACAGGGGGCTGACAGCTAACTCCCAGCATTTT. This encodes CASSPRDRGLTANSQHF.